This T cell receptor beta chain came from a study of T-cell memory formation after mild COVID-19. The study, taken as a whole, reports: Most CD4+ clones that shrank were in CM and EM, while CD8+ ones turned up in EMRA.

TCRdb re-called the 5' RACE reads with MiXCR, one entry per CDR3 protein. The top ten hold 20% to 25% of the sample, which has a few hundred thousand distinct CDR3 sequences, around 14% seen once. The CDR3 sequence is 14 residues long. V was trimmed by 0 bases and J by 4 bases, leaving 6 bases between them. The germline V gene encodes CDR1 LNHNV and CDR2 YYDKDF (reference sequence). This clonotype was seen a handful of times. Antigen: not known. The chain has TRBV15 and TRBJ2-2; no firm D call. Sequenced sample: PBMCs or a T cell subset sorted from them (not recorded which). This TCR came from a man aged 18 to 29 who had mild COVID-19 (a few samples of this study predate the infection). Cell type and time point are not known. CDR3 DNA sequence: TGTGCCACCAGCAGAGATACTTCCACCGGGGAGCTGTTTTTT. It translates to CATSRDTSTGELFF.